The 21 T cell receptor beta chains reported below all come from one sample, sequenced in a study of beta chain features in type 1 diabetes (dated by TCRdb to the late 2010s). Beyond this particular receptor, the publication reports: In all four CD4+ subsets, TCRB CDR3 length was moderately but significantly shorter in type 1 diabetes patients.

Their cognate antigens are unknown. Library generation was performed with the immunoSEQ multiplex PCR assay. The High Capacity cDNA Reverse Transcription Kit was used to reverse transcribe all of the isolated RNA, meaning that expressed TCRB transcripts were what got sequenced. The immuneACCESS repertoire file appears here via TCRdb, limited to in-frame rearrangements. These files lack a portion of the clones; in checked studies, under half of the deficit traces to unresolved V genes, and the cause of the others is not known. The sample contains more than 300,000 clones, roughly 12% of them found a single time. About 0.01% of the sample is in the top ten clones. The sample comprised naive CD4+ T cells from blood. This sample's cell subset or site label indicates: true naive CD4+ T cells. These receptor sequences come from a woman aged 18-29 years with type 1 diabetes.

This clone was picked up a small number of times. The chain is built from TRBV5-1 and TRBJ2-7, with a possible D match to TRBD2 (8 bases). The germline V and J ends were trimmed by 4 bases and 4 bases, with 15 bases remaining between them. CDR1 and CDR2 from the germline V gene are SGHRS and YFSETQ. The CDR3 is 14 residues long. The CDR3 is CASSREGQTYEQYF. In DNA form, the CDR3 reads TGCGCCAGCAGCCGGGAGGGACAGACTTACGAGCAGTACTTC.

This rearrangement joins TRBV2 to TRBJ2-2; D possibly corresponds to TRBD1 (7 bases). Germline-derived CDR1 and CDR2 are SNHLY and FYNNEI. CDR3 length: 11 amino acids. V gave up 8 bases and J gave up 15 bases, with 16 bases separating them. The CDR3 is CASVEGARMFF. The CDR3 nucleotides read TGTGCCAGCGTGGAGGGGGCCAGGATGTTTTTT.

The chain joins TRBV15 to TRBJ2-7; possibly TRBD1 for D (6 bases). The CDR3 runs 15 residues. Per germline, CDR1 LNHNV and CDR2 YYDKDF (reference sequence). V dropped 4 bases and J dropped 1 base, with 14 bases sitting between them. CDR3 in amino acids: CATSKETGGSYEQYF. The CDR3 DNA is TGTGCCACCAGCAAAGAGACAGGAGGATCCTACGAGCAGTACTTC. Using reference TRBV15 and TRBJ2-7 for the parts outside the CDR3, the full variable domain is DAMVIQNPRYQVTQFGKPVTLSCSQTLNHNVMYWYQQKSSQAPKLLFHYYDKDFNNEADTPDNFQSRRPNTSFCFLDIRSPGLGDTAMYLCATSKETGGSYEQYFGPGTRLTVT.

This chain connects TRBV9 to TRBJ1-6; D uncertain. From germline, CDR1 is SGDLS and CDR2 YYNGEE. Deletions cut 4 bases from V and 6 bases from J, with 14 bases between. CDR3 length equals 15 residues. For the CDR3, the DNA is TGTGCCAGCAGCTTATGGTCGGGGATTAATTCACCCCTCCACTTT. It translates to CASSLWSGINSPLHF.

This chain joins TRBV6-5 and TRBJ2-6; TRBD2 is a possible D gene (6 bases). Germline V CDR1 and CDR2: MNHEY, SVGAGI. This CDR3 is 15 amino acids long. The ends were cut back, 4 bases at V and 5 bases at J, with 12 bases in the middle. CDR3 sequence reads: CASSFRTTWANVLTF. The CDR3 DNA is TGTGCCAGCAGTTTCAGGACTACGTGGGCCAACGTCCTGACTTTC.

This chain joins TRBV23-1 and TRBJ2-1, with TRBD2 matching over 9 bases. TRBV23-1 carries the ORF label, with uncertain function. V was clipped by 0 bases and J by 8 bases; unmatched bases: 11. This CDR3 comprises 17 residues. In nucleotides, the CDR3 is TGCGCCAGCAGTCAATCGGTTCCAGCGGGAGGCCGGCATGAGCAGTTCTTC. It encodes CASSQSVPAGGRHEQFF.

This clone was seen more than once but under ten times. V gene TRBV9 combines with J gene TRBJ2-3; the match to TRBD2 covers 10 bases. The CDR3 extends over 15 amino acids. Germline V gene sequence: CDR1 SGDLS, CDR2 YYNGEE. Germline trimming cut 4 bases from V and 3 bases from J; bases unmatched to any gene: 5. CDR3 sequence (DNA): TGTGCCAGCAGCTTTAGCGGGGGGAAAACAGATACGCAGTATTTT. Protein product: CASSFSGGKTDTQYF.

The chain carries TRBV4-2 and TRBJ1-1, with D possibly TRBD1 on 6 matching bases. Per the germline V gene, CDR1 is LGHNA and CDR2 is YNFKEQ. This CDR3 contains 14 residues. V was pared by 1 base and J by 7 bases, with 13 bases between. CDR3 in DNA: TGTGCCAGCAGCCAAGGAGTGCAGGGGAATGAAGCTTTCTTT. Translation gives CASSQGVQGNEAFF.

This clone was observed a few times. The chain joins TRBV7-9 to TRBJ1-1, with D perhaps TRBD1 (5 bases). The V gene's germline CDR1 is SEHNR and CDR2 FQNEAQ (reference sequence). The CDR3 is 11 residues long. The V end was cut by 7 bases, the J end by 5 bases, with 8 bases between. As DNA, the CDR3 is TGTGCCAGCACCAGGGATACTGAAGCTTTCTTT. As protein: CASTRDTEAFF.

In this sample, this clone turned up a few times. This sequence joins TRBV7-9 and TRBJ2-7; 11 bases fit TRBD2. J gave up 2 bases and V 4 bases, and 4 bases lay outside the gene matches. Germline V lookup: CDR1 SEHNR, CDR2 FQNEAQ (reference sequence). The CDR3 has 15 residues. CDR3 sequence reads: CASSWLAGGPYEQYF. In DNA, the CDR3 is TGTGCCAGCAGCTGGCTAGCGGGAGGACCCTACGAGCAGTACTTC.

This clone was found a few times. Other DNA sequences in this sample translate to the same CDR3. This rearrangement joins TRBV28 to TRBJ2-2; the D is unclear. Trimming took off 4 bases at V and 7 bases at J, with 4 bases between the two ends. Germline CDR1 is MDHEN and CDR2 is SYDVKM. The CDR3 is 11 residues long. The CDR3 spells CASSSLGELFF. The CDR3 bases are TGTGCCAGCAGTTCTCTCGGGGAGCTGTTTTTT.

The chain has TRBV9 and TRBJ2-7; possible D gene TRBD1, 6 bases. The CDR3 length is 14 residues. V dropped 0 bases and J dropped 2 bases, with 9 bases sitting between them. Germline V gives CDR1 SGDLS, CDR2 YYNGEE. The CDR3 region is CASSVATGPYEQYF. The CDR3 bases are TGTGCCAGCAGCGTAGCTACAGGGCCCTACGAGCAGTACTTC.

This chain links TRBV6-6 with TRBJ2-6; D remains ambiguous. From germline, CDR1 is MNHNY and CDR2 SVGAGI (reference sequence). This CDR3 is 15 amino acids long. Trimming removed 7 bases from V and 0 bases from J, with 10 bases in between. CDR3: CASTPNYSGANVLTF. Written as DNA, the CDR3 is TGTGCCAGCACCCCCAACTACTCTGGGGCCAACGTCCTGACTTTC.

The chain joins TRBV6-6 to TRBJ1-2; perhaps TRBD1 as D (5 bases). Trimming stripped 7 bases from V and 3 bases from J, with 12 bases between. Germline-derived CDR1 and CDR2 are MNHNY and SVGAGI (reference sequence). CDR3 length: 13 amino acids. In DNA form, the CDR3 reads TGTGCCAGCAACCAGGGTGTAGACTATGGCTACACCTTC. Encoded protein: CASNQGVDYGYTF.

Concerning this clone: A junction end diverges from the germline sequence, so it may reflect a read error. The CDR3 DNA is TGCGCCAGCAGCCAGGCGAACAGTGAAGCTTTCTTT. It specifies CASSQANSEAFF. This chain joins TRBV4-3 and TRBJ1-1; D gene unclear. CDR1 LGHNA and CDR2 YSLEER come from the germline V gene. The CDR3 extends over 12 amino acids.

The V gene is TRBV14, the J gene TRBJ1-5, with TRBD1 matching over 7 bases. The CDR3 loop spans 16 amino acids. From germline, CDR1 is SGHDN and CDR2 FVKESK. The V gene end was trimmed by 4 bases and the J gene end by 2 bases; junction bases not matched to a gene: 8. CDR3 bases: TGTGCCAGCAGCCGAAGGGGGCGGGGGGGCAATCAGCCCCAGCATTTT. Translated: CASSRRGRGGNQPQHF.

Turning to this clone: Other DNA sequences in this specimen translate into the identical CDR3. V is TRBV18 and J is TRBJ1-2, with TRBD1 identical over 11 bases. The germline gives CDR1 KGHSH, CDR2 LQKENI. The V gene end was trimmed by 3 bases and the J gene end by 7 bases; junction bases not matched to a gene: 1. This CDR3 region has 13 residues. Here the CDR3 DNA reads TGTGCCAGCTCACCCGGGACAGGGGGTGGCTACACCTTC. As protein: CASSPGTGGGYTF.

The J gene is TRBJ1-6, the V gene TRBV13; D is uncertain. CDR1 is PRHDT and CDR2 is FYEKMQ in the germline V gene (reference sequence). The V and J ends lost 4 bases and 8 bases respectively, with 6 bases between them. The CDR3 covers 12 residues. CDR3 loop: CASSSLYSPLHF. The CDR3 DNA sequence: TGTGCCAGCAGCTCCCTTTATTCACCCCTCCACTTT.

V and J are TRBV11-2 and TRBJ2-5, with 7 bases that match TRBD1. After removal of 5 bases from V and 1 base from J, the junction contained 4 bases not matched to a gene. Per the germline V gene, CDR1 is SGHAT and CDR2 is FQNNGV. The CDR3 extends over 14 amino acids. CDR3 sequence: CASSTGTVQETQYF. The CDR3 DNA reads TGTGCCAGCAGCACTGGGACAGTCCAAGAGACCCAGTACTTC.

This clone appeared a few times. The CDR3 sequence is CASSQEWTSGSSSYNEQFF. The CDR3, as DNA: TGTGCCAGCAGCCAAGAATGGACTAGCGGGAGTAGCTCCTACAATGAGCAGTTCTTC. The chain couples TRBV14 to TRBJ2-1; 13 bases fit TRBD2. V was pared by 0 bases and J by 0 bases, with 5 bases of the junction left unmatched. Germline V gene data show CDR1 as SGHDN and CDR2 as FVKESK. This CDR3 has 19 amino acids. Supplemented by reference TRBV14 and TRBJ2-1, the full variable domain reads EAGVTQFPSHSVIEKGQTVTLRCDPISGHDNLYWYRRVMGKEIKFLLHFVKESKQDESGMPNNRFLAERTGGTYSTLKVQPAELEDSGVYFCASSQEWTSGSSSYNEQFFGPGTRLTVL.

This clone has more than one count but fewer than ten. The CDR3 bases are TGTGCCAGCTCACCGACCAGGGGCTGGAATGAGCAGTTCTTC. This encodes CASSPTRGWNEQFF. The chain has TRBV18 and TRBJ2-1; possible D gene TRBD1, 6 bases. Looked up from germline, CDR1 is KGHSH and CDR2 is LQKENI. The CDR3 length is 14 residues. Trimming stripped 3 bases from V and 7 bases from J, with 13 bases between.